Sequencing of this T cell receptor (beta chain) was carried out in a study of blood T cell repertoires in COVID-19. This clone was detected a few times. Authors' methods: Amplifying reference gene primers gave estimates of nucleated cell counts. Clones were read by immunoSEQ multiplex PCR, and TCRdb kept only the in-frame ones, dropping some. V and J calls plus clone size are reproduced from that table; the DNA served to infer D and trimming. The sample carries 250,000 or so clones, around 91% recorded once. Those enrolled in Seattle joined during active infection and were followed longitudinally afterward. Germline CDR1 reads MNHNY; CDR2 reads SVGAGI (reference sequence). Deletions cut 2 bases from V and 9 bases from J, with 7 bases between. The CDR3 extends over 11 amino acids.

Sequenced material: peripheral blood. The TCR sequence derives from a woman aged 60-75 years with COVID-19, enrolled during active disease. The genes are TRBV6-6 and TRBJ1-1, with D uncertain. CDR3 sequence reads: CASSYQSQAFF. The CDR3 nucleotides read TGTGCCAGCAGTTACCAAAGCCAAGCTTTCTTT.